A selection of T cell receptor beta chains follows, all from one sample in a study of blood T cell repertoires in COVID-19. The assay was immunoSEQ multiplex PCR, and TCRdb's table has in-frame clones only and misses some. This sample has 150,000 to 200,000 clones, with 65% to 85% found just once. The sample consisted of PBMCs or T cells enriched from blood (not recorded which). All receptors come from a woman aged 55-69 years who had recovered from COVID-19. Each CDR3 is given with its conserved first and last residue. The D gene is left open where the match is weak.

v_gene: TRBV5-1; j_gene: TRBJ1-1; d_gene: TRBD1; CDR3aa: CASRGQGADTEAFF
v_gene: TRBV19; j_gene: TRBJ1-5; d_gene: TRBD1; CDR3aa: CASSGGQSRVNQPQHF
v_gene: TRBV5-1; j_gene: TRBJ2-3; d_gene: TRBD2; CDR3aa: CASSLAPSGGQGYTGDTQYF
v_gene: TRBV7-2; j_gene: TRBJ2-1; d_gene: NA; CDR3aa: CASSIVRGSDEQFF
v_gene: TRBV5-1; j_gene: TRBJ1-3; d_gene: NA; CDR3aa: CASSLAGVNYGNTIYF
v_gene: TRBV19; j_gene: TRBJ2-3; d_gene: NA; CDR3aa: CASSIEAGGDTQYF
v_gene: TRBV7-2; j_gene: TRBJ2-1; d_gene: NA; CDR3aa: CASSSIREQFF
v_gene: TRBV11-2; j_gene: TRBJ1-1; d_gene: TRBD1; CDR3aa: CASRPRQGMNTEAFF
v_gene: TRBV29-1; j_gene: TRBJ1-4; d_gene: NA; CDR3aa: CSVAGPNEKLFF
v_gene: TRBV24-1; j_gene: TRBJ2-1; d_gene: NA; CDR3aa: CATSDPLAINEQFF
v_gene: TRBV27; j_gene: TRBJ1-2; d_gene: NA; CDR3aa: CASSPLNLLPNYGYTF
v_gene: TRBV5-1; j_gene: TRBJ2-1; d_gene: NA; CDR3aa: CASSQSYNEQFF
v_gene: TRBV5-4; j_gene: TRBJ2-7; d_gene: TRBD2; CDR3aa: CASSPRTSGVYEQYF
v_gene: TRBV7-3; j_gene: TRBJ2-1; d_gene: NA; CDR3aa: CASSLGGSYNEQFF
v_gene: TRBV24-1; j_gene: TRBJ2-3; d_gene: TRBD2; CDR3aa: CATSAKRETTDTQYF
v_gene: TRBV5-4; j_gene: TRBJ2-7; d_gene: NA; CDR3aa: CASSPDSSSYEQYF
v_gene: TRBV6-1; j_gene: TRBJ2-4; d_gene: NA; CDR3aa: CASSEAGRGNIQYF
v_gene: TRBV18; j_gene: TRBJ2-7; d_gene: TRBD1; CDR3aa: CASSWNRGPEQYF
v_gene: TRBV27; j_gene: TRBJ1-1; d_gene: TRBD1; CDR3aa: CASSLARQGASVTEAFF
v_gene: TRBV7-9; j_gene: TRBJ1-5; d_gene: NA; CDR3aa: CASSFGGDSNQPQHF
v_gene: TRBV6-5; j_gene: TRBJ2-2; d_gene: TRBD1; CDR3aa: CASSPTGVGTGELFF
v_gene: TRBV18; j_gene: TRBJ2-7; d_gene: NA; CDR3aa: CASSVGASYEQYF
v_gene: TRBV24-1; j_gene: TRBJ2-2; d_gene: NA; CDR3aa: CATQVLNTGELFF
v_gene: TRBV3-1/TRBV3-2; j_gene: TRBJ2-5; d_gene: NA; CDR3aa: CASSPLTGVEETQYF
v_gene: TRBV23-1; j_gene: TRBJ1-2; d_gene: TRBD1; CDR3aa: CASSQRDRKDYGYTF
v_gene: TRBV28; j_gene: TRBJ2-2; d_gene: TRBD1; CDR3aa: CASNLPGQGAGELFF
v_gene: TRBV2; j_gene: TRBJ1-2; d_gene: NA; CDR3aa: CASSQQGRIYGYTF
v_gene: TRBV6-5; j_gene: TRBJ1-2; d_gene: NA; CDR3aa: CASSPPPFFRGGYTF
v_gene: TRBV6-2/TRBV6-3; j_gene: TRBJ2-2; d_gene: TRBD1; CDR3aa: CASSSRGPNTGELFF
v_gene: TRBV18; j_gene: TRBJ1-3; d_gene: NA; CDR3aa: CASSNRLISGNTIYF
v_gene: TRBV6-5; j_gene: TRBJ1-5; d_gene: NA; CDR3aa: CASSYEGRAAQPQHF
v_gene: TRBV2; j_gene: TRBJ2-7; d_gene: TRBD1; CDR3aa: CASRPGQGAIEQYF
v_gene: TRBV29-1; j_gene: TRBJ1-2; d_gene: NA; CDR3aa: CSVSGSARGSYTF
v_gene: TRBV3-1/TRBV3-2; j_gene: TRBJ2-1; d_gene: TRBD2; CDR3aa: CASSLRLAGVYNEQFF
v_gene: TRBV19; j_gene: TRBJ1-2; d_gene: TRBD1; CDR3aa: CASSSGGTNYGYTF
v_gene: TRBV28; j_gene: TRBJ1-6; d_gene: TRBD1; CDR3aa: CASRARDRGNSPLHF
v_gene: TRBV12-3/TRBV12-4; j_gene: TRBJ2-1; d_gene: NA; CDR3aa: CASSPGISEQFF
v_gene: TRBV5-8; j_gene: TRBJ1-3; d_gene: NA; CDR3aa: CASSFSGNTIYF
v_gene: TRBV27; j_gene: TRBJ1-1; d_gene: NA; CDR3aa: CASSLGRGTEAFF
v_gene: TRBV4-1; j_gene: TRBJ1-2; d_gene: TRBD1; CDR3aa: CASSQGQANYGYTF
v_gene: TRBV15; j_gene: TRBJ1-2; d_gene: TRBD1; CDR3aa: CATSGNRGQGAALGGYTF
v_gene: TRBV27; j_gene: TRBJ2-7; d_gene: TRBD1; CDR3aa: CARPDRAYEQYF
v_gene: TRBV5-1; j_gene: TRBJ2-5; d_gene: NA; CDR3aa: CASSLQETETQYF
v_gene: TRBV9; j_gene: TRBJ2-5; d_gene: TRBD2; CDR3aa: CASSVALAGGPETQYF
v_gene: TRBV28; j_gene: TRBJ1-1; d_gene: TRBD1; CDR3aa: CASSNGDRGVGAEAFF
v_gene: TRBV24-1; j_gene: TRBJ1-2; d_gene: NA; CDR3aa: CATSDQGFNYGYTF
v_gene: TRBV29-1; j_gene: TRBJ2-1; d_gene: NA; CDR3aa: CSVEGRGLSSYNEQFF
v_gene: TRBV5-4; j_gene: TRBJ2-2; d_gene: TRBD1; CDR3aa: CASSHRQGADGELFF
v_gene: TRBV19; j_gene: TRBJ2-1; d_gene: NA; CDR3aa: CASSITGWNEQFF
v_gene: TRBV18; j_gene: TRBJ2-2; d_gene: TRBD1; CDR3aa: CASSPVTGGTGELFF
v_gene: TRBV27; j_gene: TRBJ2-1; d_gene: NA; CDR3aa: CASSSSRGASLNEQFF
v_gene: TRBV19; j_gene: TRBJ1-5; d_gene: NA; CDR3aa: CASMRDYSNQPQHF
v_gene: TRBV14; j_gene: TRBJ1-3; d_gene: TRBD1; CDR3aa: CASSQTGGSGNTIYF
v_gene: TRBV30; j_gene: TRBJ2-2; d_gene: TRBD1; CDR3aa: CAWNRGRSTGELFF
v_gene: TRBV5-1; j_gene: TRBJ1-4; d_gene: TRBD1; CDR3aa: CASSSGTGGIEKLFF
v_gene: TRBV27; j_gene: TRBJ1-2; d_gene: NA; CDR3aa: CASSFLYGYTF
v_gene: TRBV6-5; j_gene: TRBJ1-3; d_gene: NA; CDR3aa: CASMNRGNTIYF
v_gene: TRBV7-2; j_gene: TRBJ2-2; d_gene: NA; CDR3aa: CASSLSGHLNTGELFF
v_gene: TRBV5-1; j_gene: TRBJ1-4; d_gene: TRBD1; CDR3aa: CASSLLGTGRDEKLFF